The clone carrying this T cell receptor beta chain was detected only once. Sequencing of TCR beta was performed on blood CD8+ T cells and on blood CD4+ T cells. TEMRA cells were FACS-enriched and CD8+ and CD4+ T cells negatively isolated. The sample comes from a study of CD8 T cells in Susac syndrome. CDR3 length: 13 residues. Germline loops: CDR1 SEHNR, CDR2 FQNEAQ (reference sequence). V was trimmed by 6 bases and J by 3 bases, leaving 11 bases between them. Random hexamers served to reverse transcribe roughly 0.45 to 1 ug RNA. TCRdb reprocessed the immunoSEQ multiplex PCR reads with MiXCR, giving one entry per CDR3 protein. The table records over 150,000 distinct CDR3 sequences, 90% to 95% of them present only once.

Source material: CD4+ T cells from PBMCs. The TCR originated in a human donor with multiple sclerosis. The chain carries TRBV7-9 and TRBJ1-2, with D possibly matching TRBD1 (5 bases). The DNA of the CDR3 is TGTGCCAGCAGTCTCCGACAGCACTATGGCTACACCTTC. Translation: CASSLRQHYGYTF. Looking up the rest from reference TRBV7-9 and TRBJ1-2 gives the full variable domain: DTGVSQNPRHKITKRGQNVTFRCDPISEHNRLYWYRQTLGQGPEFLTYFQNEAQLEKSRLLSDRFSAERPKGSFSTLEIQRTEQGDSAMYLCASSLRQHYGYTFGSGTRLTVV.